This is a list of T cell receptor beta chains from one sample in a study of blood T cell repertoires in COVID-19. Sequenced by immunoSEQ multiplex PCR; TCRdb stores in-frame clones only, minus some. The sample records approximately 94,000 clones, about 91% being singletons. The sample taken for sequencing was peripheral blood. The receptors were sampled from a woman in her 70s with acute or convalescent COVID-19. The CDR3 runs from the conserved cysteine through the conserved F or W. D genes are given only for firm matches. Some rows mark clone size as missing; the rest say once, few, many or name a class of expanded clone.

CASSYSLTGEGNTIYF,TGTGCCAGCAGTTACTCTTTGACAGGAGAAGGAAACACCATATATTTT,-,-,TRBV6-6,TRBJ1-3
CASSSGRVGNTIYF,TGTGCCAGCAGTTCGGGCAGGGTTGGAAACACCATATATTTT,-,-,TRBV6-5,TRBJ1-3
CATSRGLRDEAFF,TGTGCCACCAGCAGAGGGTTGAGGGATGAAGCTTTCTTT,-,-,TRBV15,TRBJ1-1
CASQSGNGNSPLHF,TGTGCCAGTCAATCCGGGAACGGTAATTCACCCCTCCACTTT,once,-,TRBV2,TRBJ1-6
CASSRQGLNIQYF,TGTGCCAGCAGCCGACAAGGACTAAACATTCAGTACTTC,-,-,TRBV3-1/TRBV3-2,TRBJ2-4
CASSEARLSSYNEQFF,TGTGCCAGCAGTGAAGCGCGACTTTCCTCCTACAATGAGCAGTTCTTC,-,-,TRBV6-1,TRBJ2-1
CASSLLGQGGTEAFF,TGTGCCAGCTCACTATTGGGACAGGGGGGGACTGAAGCTTTCTTT,-,TRBD1,TRBV18,TRBJ1-1
CASSLPGTSFASLFF,TGTGCCAGCAGTTTGCCCGGGACTAGCTTCGCAAGTCTGTTTTTT,-,-,TRBV28,TRBJ1-4
CASSQRDSIGSYNSPLHF,TGTGCCAGCTCACAAAGGGACAGTATAGGCTCCTATAATTCACCCCTCCACTTT,few,TRBD1,TRBV18,TRBJ1-6
CAWSAGYGRYEQYF,TGTGCCTGGAGCGCAGGGTACGGTAGATACGAGCAGTACTTC,-,-,TRBV30,TRBJ2-7
CASSPGTSGSSDTQYF,TGTGCCAGCAGCCCGGGGACTAGCGGGAGTTCGGATACGCAGTATTTT,-,TRBD2,TRBV7-9,TRBJ2-3
CATSLGIGTDTQYF,TGTGCCACCAGTCTTGGCATTGGCACAGATACGCAGTATTTT,-,-,TRBV24-1,TRBJ2-3
CAWKRVAGVGTQYF,TGTGCCTGGAAGAGAGTAGCGGGGGTCGGGACCCAGTACTTC,-,TRBD2,TRBV30,TRBJ2-5
CASSVSLSGGETQYF,TGCGCCAGTAGCGTCTCACTCAGTGGGGGGGAGACCCAGTACTTC,once,-,TRBV5-1,TRBJ2-5
CASSLDRPYYGYTF,TGCGCCAGCAGCTTGGACAGGCCCTACTATGGCTACACCTTC,-,-,TRBV5-1,TRBJ1-2
CASSSGGQAFF,TGTGCCAGCAGCTCAGGGGGCCAAGCTTTCTTT,-,TRBD1,TRBV27,TRBJ1-1
CASSLLAGVDTQYF,TGTGCCAGCAGTTTACTAGCGGGAGTGGATACGCAGTATTTT,-,TRBD2,TRBV28,TRBJ2-3
CASSTGLAGGGEQFF,TGTGCCAGCAGTACAGGACTAGCGGGAGGGGGGGAGCAGTTCTTC,-,TRBD2,TRBV2,TRBJ2-1
CSASSGHEAFF,TGCAGTGCTAGTTCAGGGCATGAAGCTTTCTTT,-,-,TRBV20-1,TRBJ1-1
CASSQTSATYEQYF,TGCGCCAGCAGCCAGACTAGCGCCACCTACGAGCAGTACTTC,-,TRBD2,TRBV5-1,TRBJ2-7
CASRTGTRGLQTQYF,TGTGCCAGTAGAACCGGGACTAGAGGTTTGCAGACCCAGTACTTC,-,TRBD2,TRBV19,TRBJ2-5
CASRLGQSYGYTF,TGTGCCAGCAGACTGGGACAGTCTTATGGCTACACCTTC,few,TRBD1,TRBV28,TRBJ1-2
CASYTGGLGNLNEQFF,TGTGCCAGCTATACTGGGGGACTAGGGAATCTCAATGAGCAGTTCTTC,-,TRBD2,TRBV7-8,TRBJ2-1
CASSNSPSSYEQYF,TGTGCCAGCTCGAACAGCCCGTCTTCCTACGAGCAGTACTTC,few,-,TRBV28,TRBJ2-7
CASNWDSESPLHF,TGTGCCAGCAACTGGGACAGTGAATCACCCCTCCACTTT,-,TRBD1,TRBV6-5,TRBJ1-6
CASSGLDSSYEQYF,TGTGCCAGCAGTGGTCTCGACAGCTCCTACGAGCAGTACTTC,-,-,TRBV2,TRBJ2-7
CASSQDSPSGGRETQYF,TGCGCCAGCAGCCAAGATTCTCCTAGCGGGGGACGGGAGACCCAGTACTTC,-,TRBD2,TRBV4-1,TRBJ2-5
CASSLPEAYGYTF,TGTGCCAGCAGCTTGCCCGAGGCCTATGGCTACACCTTC,-,-,TRBV5-4,TRBJ1-2
CASSVHRTSGGALSGNEQFF,TGTGCCAGCAGCGTACACCGGACTAGCGGGGGGGCCCTTTCAGGCAATGAGCAGTTCTTC,-,TRBD2,TRBV9,TRBJ2-1
CASSLASSGQVILNYGYTF,TGTGCCAGCAGCTTGGCATCCTCCGGACAGGTTATTTTGAACTATGGCTACACCTTC,few,TRBD1,TRBV5-4,TRBJ1-2
CASSDRLPNEKLFF,TGTGCCAGCAGCGACAGGCTCCCTAATGAAAAACTGTTTTTT,-,-,TRBV2,TRBJ1-4
CSVAQGGVMEYEQYF,TGCAGCGTTGCCCAAGGCGGGGTCATGGAATACGAGCAGTACTTC,-,-,TRBV29-1,TRBJ2-7
CASIPGQANYGYTF,TGTGCCAGTATCCCGGGACAGGCTAACTATGGCTACACCTTC,once,TRBD1,TRBV19,TRBJ1-2
CASSLDTGSYNEQFF,TGTGCCAGCAGCTTAGACACAGGGTCCTACAATGAGCAGTTCTTC,-,-,TRBV7-9,TRBJ2-1
CASSRRTDGYTF,TGTGCCAGCAGCCGGAGGACAGATGGCTACACCTTC,-,-,TRBV6-6,TRBJ1-2
CASSLVLVNNEQFF,TGTGCCAGCAGTTTAGTACTCGTGAACAATGAGCAGTTCTTC,-,-,TRBV28,TRBJ2-1
CASSRGLAVDTQYF,TGTGCCAGCAGCCGGGGACTAGCGGTAGATACGCAGTATTTT,once,TRBD2,TRBV3-1/TRBV3-2,TRBJ2-3
CASSDYTGRRAEAFF,TGTGCCAGCAGCGACTACACCGGTAGGAGGGCTGAAGCTTTCTTT,-,-,TRBV25-1,TRBJ1-1
CASSYFRGGTGELFF,TGTGCCAGCAGTTACTTTCGGGGGGGTACCGGGGAGCTGTTTTTT,-,TRBD2,TRBV6-5,TRBJ2-2
CASSYLKQGANNQPQHF,TGTGCCAGCAGTTACTTAAAACAGGGGGCGAACAATCAGCCCCAGCATTTT,-,TRBD1,TRBV6-2/TRBV6-3,TRBJ1-5
CASSPRRFSGQYF,TGTGCCAGCAGCCCCCGTCGGTTTTCAGGGCAGTACTTC,-,-,TRBV6-5,TRBJ2-7
CASRGLATHETQYF,TGTGCCAGCAGGGGACTAGCGACGCACGAGACCCAGTACTTC,few,TRBD2,TRBV2,TRBJ2-5
CASSLDVSQPQHF,TGTGCCAGCAGCTTGGATGTGAGTCAGCCCCAGCATTTT,-,-,TRBV5-5,TRBJ1-5
CASSLAQAKNIQYF,TGTGCCAGCAGCTTGGCCCAAGCCAAAAACATTCAGTACTTC,-,-,TRBV5-4,TRBJ2-4
CASSKETTELGTF,TGCGCCAGCAGCAAAGAAACGACGGAGCTAGGAACCTTC,-,-,TRBV5-1,TRBJ1-2